The 27 T cell receptor beta chains below all came from one sample that was sequenced in a study of blood T cell repertoires in COVID-19. Sequencing used immunoSEQ multiplex PCR; TCRdb keeps in-frame clones, though not all of them. The sample holds roughly 40,000 clones; about four fifths are singletons and the top ten take more than 20%. Sequencing was performed on peripheral blood. These receptors came from a man aged 70-80 years with acute or convalescent COVID-19.

The gene calls are TRBV29-1 and TRBJ2-1; 8 bases line up with TRBD2. V trimming: 7 bases; J trimming: 3 bases; junction bases outside the gene matches: 8. The CDR3 consists of 14 residues. Germline V lookup: CDR1 SQVTM, CDR2 ANQGSEA. CDR3 protein: CSAATSGGYNEQFF. Here the CDR3 DNA reads TGCAGCGCCGCAACTAGCGGAGGCTACAATGAGCAGTTCTTC.

This chain links TRBV19 with TRBJ2-2; TRBD2 matches 14 bases. This CDR3 is 16 amino acids long. Per germline, CDR1 LNHDA and CDR2 SQIVND (reference sequence). V shed 1 base and J 5 bases; nucleotides not matched to a gene: 0. Written as DNA, the CDR3 is TGTGCCAGTAGTATAGGGACTAGCGGGAGGACCGGGGAGCTGTTTTTT. Protein: CASSIGTSGRTGELFF.

This chain links TRBV5-1 with TRBJ1-1; D is possibly TRBD1 (6 bases). The ends were cut back, 4 bases at V and 4 bases at J, with 8 bases in the middle. CDR3 length equals 12 residues. Germline CDR1 and CDR2: SGHRS and YFSETQ. The CDR3 DNA reads TGCGCCAGCAGCCAGGGGAGCACTGAAGCTTTCTTT. This gives the protein CASSQGSTEAFF.

V usage is TRBV20-1 and J usage is TRBJ1-6, with D possibly being TRBD1 (5 bases). The CDR3 runs 10 residues. V lost 3 bases and J 12 bases, leaving 6 bases between the germline ends. CDR1 and CDR2 (germline): DFQATT, SNEGSKA (reference sequence). The CDR3: CSARTVPLHF. The CDR3 DNA follows: TGCAGTGCTAGGACAGTACCCCTCCACTTT.

The chain uses TRBV10-3 and TRBJ2-1; D not certain. Looked up from germline, CDR1 is ENHRY and CDR2 is SYGVKD. The germline V and J ends were trimmed by 3 bases and 0 bases, with 9 bases remaining between them. CDR3 size: 15 residues. The CDR3 nucleotides are TGTGCCATCAGTGATCCGTCGAGCTCCTACAATGAGCAGTTCTTC. Translating it yields CAISDPSSSYNEQFF.

The rearrangement joins TRBV6-5 to TRBJ1-1; 7 bases map to TRBD1. Unmatched junction bases numbered 7, after V lost 7 bases and J lost 2 bases. The CDR3 length is 14 residues. Germline-derived CDR1 and CDR2 are MNHEY and SVGAGI. The CDR3 nucleotides read TGTGCCAGCAAGCAAGACAGGGTAAACACTGAAGCTTTCTTT. Amino acids: CASKQDRVNTEAFF.

A few counts support this clone. The chain uses TRBV2 and TRBJ2-7; 10 bases fit TRBD2. V shed 2 bases, J shed 6 bases, and the junction held 7 bases outside the gene matches. Germline CDR1 and CDR2: SNHLY and FYNNEI. This CDR3 has 15 residues. CDR3 DNA: TGTGCCAGCAGTGAAATCCTAGCGGGAGCCCTCGAGCAGTACTTC. Residues: CASSEILAGALEQYF. Complete variable domain (other parts from reference TRBV2 and TRBJ2-7): EPEVTQTPSHQVTQMGQEVILRCVPISNHLYFYWYRQILGQKVEFLVSFYNNEISEKSEIFDDQFSVERPDGSNFTLKIRSTKLEDSAMYFCASSEILAGALEQYFGPGTRLTVT.

The chain couples TRBV27 to TRBJ1-4; D gene ambiguous. Germline assignment: CDR1 MNHEY and CDR2 SMNVEV (reference sequence). Trimming shortened V by 3 bases and J by 8 bases, and 10 bases separated the two germline ends. This CDR3 has 13 residues. The CDR3 region has the DNA TGTGCCAGCAGTTTGCAACTAGAAGAAAAACTGTTTTTT. This encodes CASSLQLEEKLFF.

A single count supports this clone. The chain uses TRBV19 and TRBJ1-2; perhaps TRBD1 as D (5 bases). The V gene's germline CDR1 is LNHDA and CDR2 SQIVND (reference sequence). V gave up 4 bases and J gave up 6 bases, with 12 bases separating them. The CDR3 contains 13 residues. The CDR3 DNA reads TGTGCCAGTAGTACTCAATTCAGGGATGGCTACACCTTC. Its translation is CASSTQFRDGYTF.

This clone came up a few times. The V and J genes are TRBV19 and TRBJ2-7; D is perhaps TRBD2 (6 bases). V lost 6 bases and J lost 0, with 15 bases in between. Per the germline V gene, CDR1 is LNHDA and CDR2 is SQIVND (reference sequence). The CDR3 is 15 residues long. The CDR3 DNA is TGTGCCAGTAGCTACGCGGGGCAGGGCTCCTACGAGCAGTACTTC. Protein product: CASSYAGQGSYEQYF.

The rearrangement joins TRBV29-1 to TRBJ2-1, with D unresolved. Trimming stripped 4 bases from V and 3 bases from J, with 10 bases between. The CDR3 extends over 13 amino acids. Germline loops: CDR1 SQVTM, CDR2 ANQGSEA. CDR3 sequence reads: CSVALPDYNEQFF. The CDR3 coding sequence is TGCAGCGTTGCACTACCTGACTACAATGAGCAGTTCTTC.

The chain joins TRBV4-1 to TRBJ2-3; TRBD1 aligns across 8 bases. J was trimmed by 5 bases and V by 1 base; bases with no gene match: 2. The CDR3 is made up of 14 amino acids. CDR1 and CDR2 (germline): MGHRA, YSYEKL. This chain's CDR3 is CASSQGTGKDTQYF. The CDR3 bases are TGCGCCAGCAGCCAAGGGACAGGGAAAGATACGCAGTATTTT.

The rearrangement uses TRBV19 and TRBJ2-7; 7 bases match TRBD1. The CDR3 has 14 amino acids. The V gene end was trimmed by 3 bases and the J gene end by 3 bases; junction bases not matched to a gene: 5. Germline CDR1 reads LNHDA; CDR2 reads SQIVND (reference sequence). The DNA of the CDR3 is TGTGCCAGTAGTATTGGGACAGTGCGCTACGAGCAGTACTTC. Protein sequence: CASSIGTVRYEQYF.

V gene TRBV15 combines with J gene TRBJ2-3; perhaps TRBD1 as D (6 bases). Deletions cut 0 bases from V and 4 bases from J, with 20 bases between. Germline loops: CDR1 LNHNV, CDR2 YYDKDF (reference sequence). The CDR3 is made up of 18 amino acids. The CDR3 loop is CATSRDRGTTYSPDTQYF. For the CDR3, the DNA is TGTGCCACCAGCAGAGATCGAGGGACAACTTATTCCCCAGATACGCAGTATTTT.

The chain links TRBV11-3 to TRBJ2-3; 11 bases are a match to TRBD1. After removal of 4 bases from V and 3 bases from J, the junction contained 9 bases not matched to a gene. This CDR3 comprises 17 residues. Germline CDR1 is SGHNT and CDR2 is YENEEA. CDR3 sequence (DNA): TGTGCCAGCAGCTCCGGAAGGACAGGGGGCTGGACAGATACGCAGTATTTT. It translates to CASSSGRTGGWTDTQYF.

This rearrangement joins TRBV7-6 to TRBJ2-2; TRBD2 matches 7 bases. Germline V gives CDR1 SGHVS, CDR2 FNYEAQ. V shed 2 bases, J shed 1 base, and the junction held 7 bases outside the gene matches. There are 17 residues in the CDR3. CDR3 amino acids: CASSLPRGGENTGELFF. CDR3 nucleotides: TGTGCCAGCAGCTTACCCCGGGGAGGGGAGAACACCGGGGAGCTGTTTTTT. The whole variable domain, remainder taken from reference TRBV7-6 and TRBJ2-2, is GAGVSQSPRYKVTKRGQDVALRCDPISGHVSLYWYRQALGQGPEFLTYFNYEAQQDKSGLPNDRFSAERPEGSISTLTIQRTEQRDSAMYRCASSLPRGGENTGELFFGEGSRLTVL.

The rearrangement links TRBV2 to TRBJ2-7; D not certain. V was shortened by 6 bases and J by 2 bases, with 14 bases between the two germline ends. Germline CDR1 reads SNHLY; CDR2 reads FYNNEI. The CDR3 length is 14 residues. The CDR3 loop is CASRRSGSTYEQYF. CDR3 bases: TGTGCCAGCAGACGCTCCGGGTCAACCTACGAGCAGTACTTC.

The genes are TRBV12-5 and TRBJ2-2; possibly TRBD1 for D (5 bases). V was trimmed by 0 bases and J by 4 bases, leaving 12 bases between them. CDR3 length equals 16 residues. The V gene's germline CDR1 is LGHNT and CDR2 FRNRAP. The CDR3 DNA sequence: TGTGCTAGTGGTTTGGTACCAGGGTCGGGCACCGGGGAGCTGTTTTTT. This encodes CASGLVPGSGTGELFF.

Written as DNA, the CDR3 is TGTGCCAGCAGCTTTTCTAGCGGGCCCAATGAGCAGTTCTTC. Translated: CASSFSSGPNEQFF. J is TRBJ2-1 and V is TRBV7-9, with 8 bases lining up with TRBD2. V was pared by 3 bases and J by 6 bases, with 4 bases of the junction left unmatched. The CDR3 spans 14 residues. CDR1 and CDR2 from the germline V gene are SEHNR and FQNEAQ (reference sequence).

V is TRBV28 and J is TRBJ2-1; 8 nucleotides match TRBD2. CDR1 and CDR2 from the germline V gene are MDHEN and SYDVKM. This CDR3 has 12 residues. The V and J ends lost 5 bases and 9 bases, in that order; junction bases with no gene match: 3. CDR3 nucleotides: TGTGCCAGCAGTGGACTAGCAGTTGAGCAGTTCTTC. Amino acid sequence: CASSGLAVEQFF.

The chain employs TRBV11-2 and TRBJ2-1; 12 bases line up with TRBD1. In germline, CDR1 is SGHAT, CDR2 FQNNGV. V dropped 5 bases and J dropped 9; count of bases not matched to a gene: 8. This CDR3 is built from 15 residues. The CDR3 reads CASSPLGTGGSEQFF. CDR3 nucleotides: TGTGCCAGCAGCCCCCTCGGGACAGGGGGCAGTGAGCAGTTCTTC.

The genes are TRBV6-5 and TRBJ2-7; D is possibly TRBD2 (5 bases). Germline CDR1 is MNHEY and CDR2 is SVGAGI. This CDR3 region has 15 residues. The V end lost 6 bases, the J end lost 3 bases, and 18 bases lay between the germline ends. The DNA for the CDR3 is TGTGCCAGCAGAGGTTCGGGCCTCGGGGACTACGAGCAGTACTTC. This translates into CASRGSGLGDYEQYF.

This clone turned up a few times. The gene calls are TRBV6-6 and TRBJ2-7; tentatively, D is TRBD1 (5 bases). V dropped 6 bases and J dropped 3 bases, with 15 bases sitting between them. There are 14 residues in the CDR3. The germline V gene encodes CDR1 MNHNY and CDR2 SVGAGI (reference sequence). In DNA, the CDR3 is TGTGCCAGCAGACCGACAGTTAGTATCTACGAGCAGTACTTC. Translating gives CASRPTVSIYEQYF.

The chain couples TRBV7-8 to TRBJ2-7; possibly TRBD2 for D (5 bases). The CDR3 is made up of 14 amino acids. The germline V gene encodes CDR1 SGHVS and CDR2 FQNEAQ. V was shortened by 6 bases and J by 2 bases, with 14 bases between the two germline ends. CDR3 loop: CASSSSDFAYEQYF. CDR3 nucleotides: TGTGCCAGCAGTTCCTCGGACTTCGCCTACGAGCAGTACTTC.

The V gene is TRBV9, the J gene TRBJ2-2; D is possibly TRBD2 (6 bases). This CDR3 region has 15 residues. In germline, CDR1 is SGDLS, CDR2 YYNGEE. Trimming shortened V by 4 bases and J by 1 base, and 11 bases separated the two germline ends. The CDR3 DNA reads TGTGCCAGCAGCTTGGGACTCCTGAACACCGGGGAGCTGTTTTTT. This translates into CASSLGLLNTGELFF.

CDR3 region: CATSRDFPYEQYF. CDR3 in DNA: TGTGCCACCAGCAGAGATTTTCCTTACGAGCAGTACTTC. The rearrangement joins TRBV15 to TRBJ2-7, with D unclear. Trimming left V 0 bases short and J 4 bases short, with 7 bases between. Germline CDR1 and CDR2: LNHNV and YYDKDF (reference sequence). This CDR3 has 13 amino acids.

The chain recombines TRBV4-2 with TRBJ2-2; 9 bases map to TRBD2. Trimming cost V 1 base and J 4 bases; bases outside gene matches: 19. Germline lookup yields CDR1 LGHNA and CDR2 YNFKEQ. The CDR3 is 21 amino acids. The CDR3 region is CASSQASLTRGSGSRTGELFF. The CDR3 bases are TGTGCCAGCAGCCAAGCCTCCTTGACGAGGGGTAGCGGGAGCCGCACCGGGGAGCTGTTTTTT.